This T cell receptor beta chain is drawn from a study of PD-1 blockade in classical Hodgkin lymphoma. Broader study findings: As was reported, newly diagnosed patients showed lower baseline TCR diversity than healthy donors did. CD4+ TCR diversity climbed significantly by C4D1, unlike CD8+ TCR diversity. Any patient who commenced nivolumab under 1 year after ASCT was excluded.

Following autologous stem cell transplantation, relapse occurred in every patient, and exposure to brentuximab vedotin varied. Complete response, partial response or progressive disease constituted the best response categories observed. The CDR3 extends over 15 amino acids. V was clipped by 1 base and J by 1 base, with 10 bases between them. Germline V gene data show CDR1 as SGHVS and CDR2 as FQNEAQ. Turning to this clone: The target antigen is unknown.

Assay used: immunoSEQ multiplex PCR; TCRdb lists only in-frame clones, some missing. The sample carries about 62,000 clones, about 87% recorded once. This TCR was recovered from a human donor with classical Hodgkin lymphoma. This chain uses TRBV7-8 with TRBJ1-1; D gene unclear. Material: peripheral blood mononuclear cells (PBMCs), obtained at baseline. As DNA, the CDR3 is TGTGCCAGCAGCTTAGAGCGGACCCAGAACACTGAAGCTTTCTTT. Protein: CASSLERTQNTEAFF.